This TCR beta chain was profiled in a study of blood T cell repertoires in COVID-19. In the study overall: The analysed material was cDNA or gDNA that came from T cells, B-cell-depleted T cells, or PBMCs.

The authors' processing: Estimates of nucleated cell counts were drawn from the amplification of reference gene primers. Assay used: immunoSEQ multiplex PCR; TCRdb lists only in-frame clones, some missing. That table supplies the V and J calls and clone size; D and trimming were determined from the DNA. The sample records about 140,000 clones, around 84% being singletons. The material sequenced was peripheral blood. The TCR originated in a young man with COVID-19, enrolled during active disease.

CDR3 nucleotide sequence: TGTGCCATCAGTGGGGCAGGGGGCTTAACCGGGGAGCTGTTTTTT. Translation gives CAISGAGGLTGELFF. J is TRBJ2-2 and V is TRBV10-3, with 8 bases fitting TRBD1. Germline CDR1 reads ENHRY; CDR2 reads SYGVKD. The CDR3 loop spans 15 amino acids. V was clipped by 4 bases and J by 5 bases; unmatched bases: 6.